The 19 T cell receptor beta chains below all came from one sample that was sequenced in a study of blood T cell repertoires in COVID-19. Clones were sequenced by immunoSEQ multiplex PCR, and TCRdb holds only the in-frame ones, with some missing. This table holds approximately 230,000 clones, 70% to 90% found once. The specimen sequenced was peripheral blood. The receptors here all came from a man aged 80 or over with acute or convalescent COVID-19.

The CDR3 reads CASSVGTDTDTQYF. The CDR3 region has the DNA TGTGCCAGCAGCGTGGGGACAGACACAGATACGCAGTATTTT. The gene calls are TRBV9 and TRBJ2-3; TRBD1 aligns across 7 bases. Looked up from germline, CDR1 is SGDLS and CDR2 is YYNGEE. V was pared by 2 bases and J by 2 bases, with 2 bases of the junction left unmatched. The CDR3 loop spans 14 amino acids.

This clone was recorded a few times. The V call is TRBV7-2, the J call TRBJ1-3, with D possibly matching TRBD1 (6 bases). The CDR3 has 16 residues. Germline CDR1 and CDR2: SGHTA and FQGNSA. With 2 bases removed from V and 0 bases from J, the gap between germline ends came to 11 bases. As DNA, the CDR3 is TGTGCCAGCAGCTTATCACAGGGCCACTCTGGAAACACCATATATTTT. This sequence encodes CASSLSQGHSGNTIYF.

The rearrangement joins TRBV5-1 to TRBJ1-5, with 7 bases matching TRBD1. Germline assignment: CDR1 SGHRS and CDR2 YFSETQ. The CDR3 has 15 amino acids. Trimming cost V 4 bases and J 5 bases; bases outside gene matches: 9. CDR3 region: CASSVETGSDQPQHF. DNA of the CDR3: TGCGCCAGCAGCGTGGAGACAGGGTCGGATCAGCCCCAGCATTTT. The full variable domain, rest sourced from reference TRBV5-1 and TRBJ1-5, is KAGVTQTPRYLIKTRGQQVTLSCSPISGHRSVSWYQQTPGQGLQFLFEYFSETQRNKGNFPGRFSGRQFSNSRSEMNVSTLELGDSALYLCASSVETGSDQPQHFGDGTRLSIL.

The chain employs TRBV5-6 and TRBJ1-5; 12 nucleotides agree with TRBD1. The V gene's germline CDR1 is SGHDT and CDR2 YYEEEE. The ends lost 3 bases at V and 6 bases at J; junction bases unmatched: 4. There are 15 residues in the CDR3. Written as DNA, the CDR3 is TGTGCCAGCAGCTCCGGGACAGGGGGCGTTCAGCCCCAGCATTTT. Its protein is CASSSGTGGVQPQHF.

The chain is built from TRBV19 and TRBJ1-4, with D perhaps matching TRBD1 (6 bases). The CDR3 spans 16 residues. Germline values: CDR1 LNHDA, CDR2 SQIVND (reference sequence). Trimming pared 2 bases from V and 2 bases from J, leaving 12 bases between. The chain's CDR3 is CASSIIVGQTNEKLFF. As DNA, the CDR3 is TGTGCCAGTAGTATAATCGTCGGACAGACTAATGAAAAACTGTTTTTT.

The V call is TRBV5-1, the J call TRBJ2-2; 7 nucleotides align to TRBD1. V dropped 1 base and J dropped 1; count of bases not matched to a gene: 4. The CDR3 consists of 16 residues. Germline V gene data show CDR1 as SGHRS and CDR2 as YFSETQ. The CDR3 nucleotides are TGCGCCAGCAGCTTGACAGGGGAAGGGAACACCGGGGAGCTGTTTTTT. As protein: CASSLTGEGNTGELFF.

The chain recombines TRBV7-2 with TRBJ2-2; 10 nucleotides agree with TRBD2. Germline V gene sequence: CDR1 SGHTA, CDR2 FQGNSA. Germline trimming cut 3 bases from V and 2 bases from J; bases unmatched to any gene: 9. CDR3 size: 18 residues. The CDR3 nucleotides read TGTGCCAGCAGCTTGAACTATCTAGCGGGGGTTAACACCGGGGAGCTGTTTTTT. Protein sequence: CASSLNYLAGVNTGELFF.

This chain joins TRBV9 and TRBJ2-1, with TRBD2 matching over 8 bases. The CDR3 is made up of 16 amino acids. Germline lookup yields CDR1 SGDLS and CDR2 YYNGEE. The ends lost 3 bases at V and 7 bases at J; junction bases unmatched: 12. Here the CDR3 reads CASSAPSGLVTNEQFF. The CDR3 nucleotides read TGTGCCAGCAGCGCCCCGTCGGGACTAGTTACGAATGAGCAGTTCTTC. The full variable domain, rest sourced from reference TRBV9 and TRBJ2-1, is DSGVTQTPKHLITATGQRVTLRCSPRSGDLSVYWYQQSLDQGLQFLIQYYNGEERAKGNILERFSAQQFPDLHSELNLSSLELGDSALYFCASSAPSGLVTNEQFFGPGTRLTVL.

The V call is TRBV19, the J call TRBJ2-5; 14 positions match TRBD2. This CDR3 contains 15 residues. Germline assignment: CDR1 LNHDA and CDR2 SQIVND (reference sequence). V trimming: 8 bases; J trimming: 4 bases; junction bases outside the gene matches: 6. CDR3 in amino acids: CASSIGTSGRETQYF. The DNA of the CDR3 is TGTGCCAGTTCCATCGGGACTAGCGGGAGAGAGACCCAGTACTTC.

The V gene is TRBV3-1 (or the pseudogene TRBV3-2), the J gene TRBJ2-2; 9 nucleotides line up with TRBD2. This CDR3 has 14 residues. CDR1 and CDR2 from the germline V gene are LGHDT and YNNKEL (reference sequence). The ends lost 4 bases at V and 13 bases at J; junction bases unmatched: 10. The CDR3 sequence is CASSPLAGGMGLFF. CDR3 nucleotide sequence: TGTGCCAGCAGCCCCCTGGCGGGGGGGATGGGGCTGTTTTTT.

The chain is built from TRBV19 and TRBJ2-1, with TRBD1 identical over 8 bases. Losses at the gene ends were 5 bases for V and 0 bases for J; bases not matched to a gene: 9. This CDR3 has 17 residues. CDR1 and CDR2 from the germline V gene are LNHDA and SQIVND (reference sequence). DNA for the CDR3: TGTGCCAGTAGTTTCGAACCAACAGGGGGCTCCTACAATGAGCAGTTCTTC. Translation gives CASSFEPTGGSYNEQFF.

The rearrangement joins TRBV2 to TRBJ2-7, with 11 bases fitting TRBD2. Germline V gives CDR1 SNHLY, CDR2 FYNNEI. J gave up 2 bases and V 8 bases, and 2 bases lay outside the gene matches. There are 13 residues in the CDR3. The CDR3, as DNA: TGTGCCAGCCGTAGCGGGGGGGCCTACGAGCAGTACTTC. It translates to CASRSGGAYEQYF.

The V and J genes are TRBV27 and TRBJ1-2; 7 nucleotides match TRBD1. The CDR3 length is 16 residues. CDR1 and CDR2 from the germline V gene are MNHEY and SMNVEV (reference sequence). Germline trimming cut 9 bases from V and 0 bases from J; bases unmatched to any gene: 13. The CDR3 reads CASLGVTGSPNYGYTF. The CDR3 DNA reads TGTGCCAGTTTGGGGGTGACAGGGAGTCCTAACTATGGCTACACCTTC.

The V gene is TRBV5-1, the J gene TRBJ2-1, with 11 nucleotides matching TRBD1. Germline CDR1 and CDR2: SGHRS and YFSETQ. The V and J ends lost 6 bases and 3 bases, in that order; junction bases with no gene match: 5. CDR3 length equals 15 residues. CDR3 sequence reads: CASTFGTGGYNEQFF. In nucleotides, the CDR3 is TGCGCCAGCACCTTCGGGACAGGGGGCTACAATGAGCAGTTCTTC. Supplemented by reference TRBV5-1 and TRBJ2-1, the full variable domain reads KAGVTQTPRYLIKTRGQQVTLSCSPISGHRSVSWYQQTPGQGLQFLFEYFSETQRNKGNFPGRFSGRQFSNSRSEMNVSTLELGDSALYLCASTFGTGGYNEQFFGPGTRLTVL.

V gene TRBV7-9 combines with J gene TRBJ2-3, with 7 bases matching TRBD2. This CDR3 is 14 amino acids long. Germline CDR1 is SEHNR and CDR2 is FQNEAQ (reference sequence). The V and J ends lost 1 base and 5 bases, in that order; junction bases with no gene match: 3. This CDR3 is CASSLGGSGDTQYF. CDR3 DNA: TGTGCCAGCAGCTTAGGCGGGAGTGGAGATACGCAGTATTTT.

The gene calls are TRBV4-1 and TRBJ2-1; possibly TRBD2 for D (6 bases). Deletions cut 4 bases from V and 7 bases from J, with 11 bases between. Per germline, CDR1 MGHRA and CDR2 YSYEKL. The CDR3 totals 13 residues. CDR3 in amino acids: CASSPQRGNEQFF. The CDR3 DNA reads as TGCGCCAGCAGCCCCCAACGGGGGAATGAGCAGTTCTTC.

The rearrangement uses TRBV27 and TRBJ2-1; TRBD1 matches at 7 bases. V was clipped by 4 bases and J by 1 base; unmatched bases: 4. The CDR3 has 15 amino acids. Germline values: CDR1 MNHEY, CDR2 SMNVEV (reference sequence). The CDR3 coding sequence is TGTGCCAGCAGTTCGGGACAGATATCCTACAATGAGCAGTTCTTC. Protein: CASSSGQISYNEQFF.

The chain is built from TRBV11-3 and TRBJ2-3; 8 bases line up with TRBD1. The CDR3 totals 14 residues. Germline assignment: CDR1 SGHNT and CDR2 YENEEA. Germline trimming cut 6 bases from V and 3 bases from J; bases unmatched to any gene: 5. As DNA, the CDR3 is TGTGCCAGCAGTCCAGGGGGCGCAACAGATACGCAGTATTTT. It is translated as CASSPGGATDTQYF.

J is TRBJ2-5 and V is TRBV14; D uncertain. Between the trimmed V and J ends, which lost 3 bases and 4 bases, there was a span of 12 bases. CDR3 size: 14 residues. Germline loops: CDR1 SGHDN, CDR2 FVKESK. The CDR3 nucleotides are TGTGCCAGCAGCCATCACAGTTATGGAGAGACCCAGTACTTC. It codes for CASSHHSYGETQYF.